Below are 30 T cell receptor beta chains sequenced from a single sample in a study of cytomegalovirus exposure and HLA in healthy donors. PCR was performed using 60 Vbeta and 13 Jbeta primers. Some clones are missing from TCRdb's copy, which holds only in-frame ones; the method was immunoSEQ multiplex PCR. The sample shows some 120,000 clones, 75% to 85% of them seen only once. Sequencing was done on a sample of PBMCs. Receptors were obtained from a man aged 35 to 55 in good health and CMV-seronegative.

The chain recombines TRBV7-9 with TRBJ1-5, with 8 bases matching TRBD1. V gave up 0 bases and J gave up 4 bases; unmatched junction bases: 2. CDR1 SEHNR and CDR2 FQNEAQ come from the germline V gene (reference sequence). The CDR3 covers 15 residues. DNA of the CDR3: TGTGCCAGCAGCTTAGCGGGACAGGCAAATCAGCCCCAGCATTTT. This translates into CASSLAGQANQPQHF.

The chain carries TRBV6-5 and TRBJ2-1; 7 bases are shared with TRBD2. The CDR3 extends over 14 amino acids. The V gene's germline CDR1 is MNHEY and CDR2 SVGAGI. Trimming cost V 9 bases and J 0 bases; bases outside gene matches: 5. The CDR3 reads CASGSGASYNEQFF. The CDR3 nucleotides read TGTGCCAGTGGGAGCGGGGCCTCCTACAATGAGCAGTTCTTC.

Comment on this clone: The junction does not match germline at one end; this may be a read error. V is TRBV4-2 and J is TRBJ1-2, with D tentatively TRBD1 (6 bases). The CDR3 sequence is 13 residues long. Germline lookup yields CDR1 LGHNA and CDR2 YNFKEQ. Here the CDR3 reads CASTQRPGGGYTF. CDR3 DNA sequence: TGTGCCAGCACCCAACGGCCTGGGGGCGGCTACACCTTC.

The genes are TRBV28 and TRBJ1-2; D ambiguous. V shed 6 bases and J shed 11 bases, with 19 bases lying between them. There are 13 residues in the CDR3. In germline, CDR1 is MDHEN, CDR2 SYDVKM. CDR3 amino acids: CASRNHTSEVYTF. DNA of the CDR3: TGTGCCAGCAGAAACCATACAAGTGAGGTTTACACCTTC.

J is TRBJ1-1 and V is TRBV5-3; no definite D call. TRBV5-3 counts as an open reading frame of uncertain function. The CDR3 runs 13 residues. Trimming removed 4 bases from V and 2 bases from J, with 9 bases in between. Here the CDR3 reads CARSQASNTEAFF. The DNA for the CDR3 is TGTGCCAGAAGCCAGGCATCTAACACTGAAGCTTTCTTT.

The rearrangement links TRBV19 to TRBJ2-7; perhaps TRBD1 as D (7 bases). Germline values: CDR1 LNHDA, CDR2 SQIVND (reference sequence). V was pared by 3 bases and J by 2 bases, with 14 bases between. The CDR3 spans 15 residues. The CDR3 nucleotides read TGTGCCAGTAGTATTATGTCAGGGGGGACCTACGAGCAGTACTTC. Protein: CASSIMSGGTYEQYF.

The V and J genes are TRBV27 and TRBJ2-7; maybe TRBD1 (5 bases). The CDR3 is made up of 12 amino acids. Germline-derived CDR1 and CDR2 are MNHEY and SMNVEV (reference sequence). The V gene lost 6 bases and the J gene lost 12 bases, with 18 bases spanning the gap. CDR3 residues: CASSPPGFSPYF. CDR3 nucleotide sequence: TGTGCCAGCAGCCCACCAGGGTTTAGTCCGTACTTC.

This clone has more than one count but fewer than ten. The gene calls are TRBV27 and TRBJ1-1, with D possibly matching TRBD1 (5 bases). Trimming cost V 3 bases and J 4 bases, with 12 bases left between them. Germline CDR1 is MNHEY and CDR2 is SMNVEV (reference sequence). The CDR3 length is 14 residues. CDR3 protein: CASSLWVGGTEAFF. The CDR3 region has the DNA TGTGCCAGCAGTTTGTGGGTCGGGGGCACTGAAGCTTTCTTT.

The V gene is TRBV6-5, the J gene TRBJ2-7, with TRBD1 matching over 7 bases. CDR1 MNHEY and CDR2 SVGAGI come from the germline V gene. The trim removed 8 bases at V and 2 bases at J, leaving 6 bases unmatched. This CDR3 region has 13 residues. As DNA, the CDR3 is TGTGCCAGCGGGGACAGACAAACCTACGAGCAGTACTTC. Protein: CASGDRQTYEQYF.

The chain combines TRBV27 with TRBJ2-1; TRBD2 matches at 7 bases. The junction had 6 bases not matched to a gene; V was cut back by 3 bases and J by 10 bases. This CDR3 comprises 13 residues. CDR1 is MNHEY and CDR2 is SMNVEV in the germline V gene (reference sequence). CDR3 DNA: TGTGCCAGCAGTTTGGGGAGGGAAAGGGAGCAGTTCTTC. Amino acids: CASSLGREREQFF.

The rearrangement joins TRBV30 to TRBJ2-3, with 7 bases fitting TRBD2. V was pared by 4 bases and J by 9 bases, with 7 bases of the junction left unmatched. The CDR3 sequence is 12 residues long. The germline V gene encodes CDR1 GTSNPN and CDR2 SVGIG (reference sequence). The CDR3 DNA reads TGTGCCTGGATTGGTTCGGGGGGAACGCAGTATTTT. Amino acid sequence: CAWIGSGGTQYF.

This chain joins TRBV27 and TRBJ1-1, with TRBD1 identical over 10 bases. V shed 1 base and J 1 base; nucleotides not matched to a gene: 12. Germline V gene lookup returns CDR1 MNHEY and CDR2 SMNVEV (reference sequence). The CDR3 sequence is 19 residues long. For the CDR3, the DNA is TGTGCCAGCAGTTTATTCGTCGCCGGGACAGGGGAACGGAACACTGAAGCTTTCTTT. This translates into CASSLFVAGTGERNTEAFF.

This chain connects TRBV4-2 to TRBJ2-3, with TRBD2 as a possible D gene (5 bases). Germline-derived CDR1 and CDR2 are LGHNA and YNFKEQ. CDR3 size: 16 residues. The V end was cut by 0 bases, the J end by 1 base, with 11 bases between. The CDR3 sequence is CASSQETTPRTDTQYF. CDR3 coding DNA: TGTGCCAGCAGCCAAGAGACTACTCCTCGCACAGATACGCAGTATTTT.

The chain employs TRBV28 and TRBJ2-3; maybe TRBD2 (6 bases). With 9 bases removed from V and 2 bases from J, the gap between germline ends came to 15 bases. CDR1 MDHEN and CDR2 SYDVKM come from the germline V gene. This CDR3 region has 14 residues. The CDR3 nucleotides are TGTGCCAGTTCGCTAGCGCTCATCACAGATACGCAGTATTTT. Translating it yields CASSLALITDTQYF. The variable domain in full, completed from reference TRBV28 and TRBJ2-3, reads DVKVTQSSRYLVKRTGEKVFLECVQDMDHENMFWYRQDPGLGLRLIYFSYDVKMKEKGDIPEGYSVSREKKERFSLILESASTNQTSMYLCASSLALITDTQYFGPGTRLTVL.

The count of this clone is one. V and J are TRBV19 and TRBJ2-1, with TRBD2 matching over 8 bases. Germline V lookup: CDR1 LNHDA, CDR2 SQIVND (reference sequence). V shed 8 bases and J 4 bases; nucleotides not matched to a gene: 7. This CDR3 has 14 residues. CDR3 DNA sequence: TGTGCCAGTCGCAGGACTAGCCAATACAATGAGCAGTTCTTC. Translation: CASRRTSQYNEQFF. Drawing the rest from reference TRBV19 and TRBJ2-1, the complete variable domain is DGGITQSPKYLFRKEGQNVTLSCEQNLNHDAMYWYRQDPGQGLRLIYYSQIVNDFQKGDIAEGYSVSREKKESFPLTVTSAQKNPTAFYLCASRRTSQYNEQFFGPGTRLTVL.

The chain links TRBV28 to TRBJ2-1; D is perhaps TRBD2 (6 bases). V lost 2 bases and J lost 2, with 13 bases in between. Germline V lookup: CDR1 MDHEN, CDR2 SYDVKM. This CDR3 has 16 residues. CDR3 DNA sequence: TGTGCCAGCAGTTTACCCGGGACTTCCCCCTACAATGAGCAGTTCTTC. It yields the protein CASSLPGTSPYNEQFF.

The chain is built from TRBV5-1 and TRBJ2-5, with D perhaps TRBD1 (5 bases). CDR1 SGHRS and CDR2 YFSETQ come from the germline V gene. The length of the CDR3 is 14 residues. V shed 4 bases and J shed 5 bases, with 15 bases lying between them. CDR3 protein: CASSERRGMETQYF. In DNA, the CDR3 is TGCGCCAGCAGCGAGAGAAGGGGCATGGAGACCCAGTACTTC.

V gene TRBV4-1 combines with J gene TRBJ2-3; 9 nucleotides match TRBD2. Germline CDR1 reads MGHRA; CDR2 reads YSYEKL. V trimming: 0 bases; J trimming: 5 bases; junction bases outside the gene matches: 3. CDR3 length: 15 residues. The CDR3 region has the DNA TGCGCCAGCAGCCAAGAAAGCGGGGGGATAGATACGCAGTATTTT. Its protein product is CASSQESGGIDTQYF.

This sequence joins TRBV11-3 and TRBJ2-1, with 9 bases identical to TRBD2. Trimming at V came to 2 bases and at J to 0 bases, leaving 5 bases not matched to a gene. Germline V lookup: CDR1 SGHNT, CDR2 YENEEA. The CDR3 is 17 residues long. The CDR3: CASSLWSGGPSYNEQFF. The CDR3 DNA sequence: TGTGCCAGCAGCTTATGGAGCGGGGGGCCCTCCTACAATGAGCAGTTCTTC.

Written as DNA, the CDR3 is TGTGCCAGCACCGGGACTAGCGGAAACGAGCAGTACTTC. Protein: CASTGTSGNEQYF. The chain links TRBV2 to TRBJ2-7, with 11 bases that match TRBD2. CDR1 SNHLY and CDR2 FYNNEI come from the germline V gene. This CDR3 is 13 amino acids long. Germline trimming cut 7 bases from V and 5 bases from J; bases unmatched to any gene: 4.

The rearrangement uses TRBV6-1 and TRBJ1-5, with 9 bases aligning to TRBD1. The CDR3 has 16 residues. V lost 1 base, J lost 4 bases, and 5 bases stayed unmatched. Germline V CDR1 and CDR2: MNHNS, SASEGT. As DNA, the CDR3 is TGTGCCAGCAGTGAAGGTCCGGGACAGGGTAATCAGCCCCAGCATTTT. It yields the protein CASSEGPGQGNQPQHF.

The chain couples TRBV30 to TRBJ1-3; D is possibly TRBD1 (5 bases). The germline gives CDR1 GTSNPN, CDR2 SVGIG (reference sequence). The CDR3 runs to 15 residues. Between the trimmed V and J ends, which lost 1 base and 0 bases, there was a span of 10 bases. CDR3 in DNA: TGTGCCTGGAGTGGCCTGACAGTCTCTGGAAACACCATATATTTT. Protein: CAWSGLTVSGNTIYF.

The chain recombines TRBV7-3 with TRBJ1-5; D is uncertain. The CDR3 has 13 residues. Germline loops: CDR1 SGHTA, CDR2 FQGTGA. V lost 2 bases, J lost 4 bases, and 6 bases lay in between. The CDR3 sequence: CASSLERNQPQHF. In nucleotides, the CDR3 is TGTGCCAGCAGCTTAGAGAGGAATCAGCCCCAGCATTTT. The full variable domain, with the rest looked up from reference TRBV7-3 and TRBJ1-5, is GAGVSQTPSNKVTEKGKYVELRCDPISGHTALYWYRQSLGQGPEFLIYFQGTGAADDSGLPNDRFFAVRPEGSVSTLKIQRTERGDSAVYLCASSLERNQPQHFGDGTRLSIL.

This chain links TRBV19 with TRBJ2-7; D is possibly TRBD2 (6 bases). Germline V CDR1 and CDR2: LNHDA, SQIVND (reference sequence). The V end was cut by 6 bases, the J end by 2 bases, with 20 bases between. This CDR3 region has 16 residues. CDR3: CASSSRTGTPPYEQYF. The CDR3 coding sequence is TGTGCCAGTAGCTCCCGAACCGGGACTCCGCCCTACGAGCAGTACTTC.

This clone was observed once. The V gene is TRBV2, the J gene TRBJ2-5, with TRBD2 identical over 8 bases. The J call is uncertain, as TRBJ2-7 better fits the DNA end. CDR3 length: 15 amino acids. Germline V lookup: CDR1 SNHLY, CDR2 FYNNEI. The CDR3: CASSDFAGGFHEQYF. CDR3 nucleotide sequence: TGTGCCAGCAGTGATTTTGCGGGGGGATTCCACGAGCAGTACTTC.

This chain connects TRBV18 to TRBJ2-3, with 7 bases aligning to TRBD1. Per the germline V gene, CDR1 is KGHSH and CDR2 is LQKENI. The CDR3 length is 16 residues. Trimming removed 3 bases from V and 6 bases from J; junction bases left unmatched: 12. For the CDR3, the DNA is TGTGCCAGCTCACCGGGGCCCGGGGACAGTGGCGATACGCAGTATTTT. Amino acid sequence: CASSPGPGDSGDTQYF.

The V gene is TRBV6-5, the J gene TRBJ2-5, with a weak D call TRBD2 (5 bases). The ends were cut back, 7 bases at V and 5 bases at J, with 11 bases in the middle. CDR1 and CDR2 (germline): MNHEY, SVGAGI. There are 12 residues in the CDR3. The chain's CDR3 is CASTTRRETQYF. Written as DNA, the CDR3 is TGTGCCAGCACCACTAGGCGGGAGACCCAGTACTTC.

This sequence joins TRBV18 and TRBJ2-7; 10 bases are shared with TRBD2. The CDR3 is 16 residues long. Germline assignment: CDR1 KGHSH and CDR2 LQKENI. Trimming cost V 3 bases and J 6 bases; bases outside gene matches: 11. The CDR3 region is CASSPLGLAGEGEQYF. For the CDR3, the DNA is TGTGCCAGCTCACCTCTAGGGCTAGCGGGAGAAGGCGAGCAGTACTTC.

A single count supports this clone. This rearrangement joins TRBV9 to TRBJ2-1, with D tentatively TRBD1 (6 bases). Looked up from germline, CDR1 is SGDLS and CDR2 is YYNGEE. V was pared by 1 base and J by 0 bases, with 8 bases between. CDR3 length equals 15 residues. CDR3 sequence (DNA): TGTGCCAGCAGCGTACTGGGGGCCTCCTACAATGAGCAGTTCTTC. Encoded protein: CASSVLGASYNEQFF.

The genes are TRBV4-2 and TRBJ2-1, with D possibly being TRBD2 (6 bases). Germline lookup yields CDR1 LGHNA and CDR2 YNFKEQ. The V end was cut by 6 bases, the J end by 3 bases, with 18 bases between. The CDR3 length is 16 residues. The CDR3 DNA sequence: TGTGCCAGCAGTCCCCCGGGAGCCCAGATCTACAATGAGCAGTTCTTC. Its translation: CASSPPGAQIYNEQFF.